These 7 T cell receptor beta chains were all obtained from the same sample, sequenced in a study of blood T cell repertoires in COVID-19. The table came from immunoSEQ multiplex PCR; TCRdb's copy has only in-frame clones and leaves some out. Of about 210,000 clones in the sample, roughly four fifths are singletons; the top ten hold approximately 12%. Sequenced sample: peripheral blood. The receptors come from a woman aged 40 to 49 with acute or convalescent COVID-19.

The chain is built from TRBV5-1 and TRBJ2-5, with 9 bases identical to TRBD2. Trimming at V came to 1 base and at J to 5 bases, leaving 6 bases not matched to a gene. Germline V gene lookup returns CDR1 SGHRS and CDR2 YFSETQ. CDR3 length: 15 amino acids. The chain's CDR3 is CASSLISGSWETQYF. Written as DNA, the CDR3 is TGCGCCAGCAGCTTGATTAGCGGGAGTTGGGAGACCCAGTACTTC.

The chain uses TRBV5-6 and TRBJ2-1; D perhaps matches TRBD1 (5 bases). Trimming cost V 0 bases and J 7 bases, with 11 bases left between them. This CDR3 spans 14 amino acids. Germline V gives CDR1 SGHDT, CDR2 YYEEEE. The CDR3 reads CASSLAAPGNEQFF. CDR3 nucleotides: TGTGCCAGCAGCTTGGCGGCCCCAGGGAATGAGCAGTTCTTC.

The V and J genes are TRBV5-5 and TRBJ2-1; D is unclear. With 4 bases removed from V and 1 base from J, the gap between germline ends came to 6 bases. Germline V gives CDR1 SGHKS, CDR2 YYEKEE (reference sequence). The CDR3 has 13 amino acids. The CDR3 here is CASSPASYNEQFF. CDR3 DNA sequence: TGTGCCAGCAGCCCTGCGTCCTACAATGAGCAGTTCTTC.

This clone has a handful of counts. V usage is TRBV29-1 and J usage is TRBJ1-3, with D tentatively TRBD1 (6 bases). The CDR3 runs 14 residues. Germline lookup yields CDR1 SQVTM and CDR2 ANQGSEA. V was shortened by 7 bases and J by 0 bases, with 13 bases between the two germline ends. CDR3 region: CSASGHSSGNTIYF. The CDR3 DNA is TGCAGCGCTTCGGGACACAGCTCTGGAAACACCATATATTTT.

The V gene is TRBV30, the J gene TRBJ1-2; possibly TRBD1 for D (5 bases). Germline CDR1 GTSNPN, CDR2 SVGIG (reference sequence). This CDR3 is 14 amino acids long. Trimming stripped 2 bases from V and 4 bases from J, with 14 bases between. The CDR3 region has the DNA TGTGCCTGGAGTTTGCGGGGCGATACCTATGGCTACACCTTC. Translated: CAWSLRGDTYGYTF.

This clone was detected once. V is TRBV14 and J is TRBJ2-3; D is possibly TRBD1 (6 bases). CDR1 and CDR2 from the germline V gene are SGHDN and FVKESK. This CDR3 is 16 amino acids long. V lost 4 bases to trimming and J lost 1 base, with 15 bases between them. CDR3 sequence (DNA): TGTGCCAGCAGCCTTGGGGGCATAAGTGGCACAGATACGCAGTATTTT. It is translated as CASSLGGISGTDTQYF.

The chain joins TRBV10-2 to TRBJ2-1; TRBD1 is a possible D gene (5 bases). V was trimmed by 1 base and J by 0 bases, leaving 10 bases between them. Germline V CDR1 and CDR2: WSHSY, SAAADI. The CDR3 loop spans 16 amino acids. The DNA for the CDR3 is TGCGCCAGCAGTGAGTTTAGGGGATCCTCCTACAATGAGCAGTTCTTC. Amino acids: CASSEFRGSSYNEQFF.